This T cell receptor (beta chain) was observed in a study of blood T cell repertoires in COVID-19. This clone has only a few counts. Profiling relied on immunoSEQ multiplex PCR, and the TCRdb table lists in-frame clones only, not all of them. The repertoire includes about 180,000 clones, 85% of them detected once, and under 7% sits in the top ten. From germline, CDR1 is SNHLY and CDR2 FYNNEI. Trimming cost V 3 bases and J 10 bases, with 19 bases left between them. There are 14 residues in the CDR3. The rearrangement uses TRBV2 and TRBJ2-7; no definite D call. The specimen sequenced was peripheral blood. The receptor was derived from a woman in her 50s with COVID-19, enrolled during active disease. The CDR3 protein is CASSDPGLKINQYF. The CDR3 DNA reads TGTGCCAGCAGTGACCCAGGCCTGAAAATCAATCAGTACTTC.